Sequencing of this T cell receptor (beta chain) was carried out in a study of T cell responses to AZD1222 COVID-19 vaccine. Notes on the study in general: All repertoire sampling was performed exclusively after the peak T cell response.

TCRdb's table, derived via immunoSEQ multiplex PCR, lists solely in-frame clones and lacks some. Of 84,000 or so clones listed, 80% to 90% were seen once; the top ten hold 6% to 9%. This clone has only one observation. Its matching antigen is unknown. Trimming cost V 4 bases and J 1 base, with 7 bases left between them. CDR1 is SEHNR and CDR2 is FQNEAQ in the germline V gene (reference sequence). CDR3 length: 14 amino acids. The starting material was peripheral blood, obtained on day 0 of AZD1222 vaccination. The chain links TRBV7-9 to TRBJ2-2; possible D gene TRBD1, 6 bases. This clonotype originated in an adult in good health. The CDR3 is CASSSGQNTGELFF. For the CDR3, the DNA is TGTGCCAGCAGCTCGGGACAGAACACCGGGGAGCTGTTTTTT.